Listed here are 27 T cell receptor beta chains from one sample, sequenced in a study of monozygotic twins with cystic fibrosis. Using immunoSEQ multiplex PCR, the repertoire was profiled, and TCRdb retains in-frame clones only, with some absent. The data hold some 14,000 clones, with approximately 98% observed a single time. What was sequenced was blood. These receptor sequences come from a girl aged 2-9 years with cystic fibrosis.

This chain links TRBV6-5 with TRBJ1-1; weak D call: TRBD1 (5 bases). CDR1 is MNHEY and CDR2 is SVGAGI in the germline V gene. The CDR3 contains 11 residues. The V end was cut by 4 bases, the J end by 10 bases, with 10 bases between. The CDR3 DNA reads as TGTGCCAGCAGTTTCGGGGGGGTAGCTTTCTTT. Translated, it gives CASSFGGVAFF.

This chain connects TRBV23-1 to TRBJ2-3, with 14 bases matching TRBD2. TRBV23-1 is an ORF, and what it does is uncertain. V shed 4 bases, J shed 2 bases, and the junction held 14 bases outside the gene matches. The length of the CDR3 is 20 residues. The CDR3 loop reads CASSPQTSGRDPENTDTQYF. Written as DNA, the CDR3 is TGCGCCAGCAGTCCCCAGACTAGCGGGAGGGACCCCGAGAACACAGATACGCAGTATTTT.

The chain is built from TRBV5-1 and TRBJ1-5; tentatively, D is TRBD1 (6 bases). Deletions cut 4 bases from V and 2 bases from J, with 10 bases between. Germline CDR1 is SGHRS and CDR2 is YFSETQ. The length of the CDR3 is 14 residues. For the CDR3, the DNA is TGCGCCAGCAGCACAGGGACCGGCAATCAGCCCCAGCATTTT. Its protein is CASSTGTGNQPQHF.

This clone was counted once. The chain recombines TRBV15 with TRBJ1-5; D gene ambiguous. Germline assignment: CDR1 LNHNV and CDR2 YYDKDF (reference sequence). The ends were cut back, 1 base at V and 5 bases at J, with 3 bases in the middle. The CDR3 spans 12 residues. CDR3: CATSRAYQPQHF. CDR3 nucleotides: TGTGCCACCAGCAGAGCCTATCAGCCCCAGCATTTT.

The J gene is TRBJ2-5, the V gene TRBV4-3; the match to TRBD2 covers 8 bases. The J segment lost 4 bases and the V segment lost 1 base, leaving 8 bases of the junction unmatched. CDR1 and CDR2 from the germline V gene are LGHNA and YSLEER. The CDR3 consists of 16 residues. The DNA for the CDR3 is TGCGCCAGCAGCCAAGCCTACAGCGGGAGAAGAGAGACCCAGTACTTC. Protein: CASSQAYSGRRETQYF.

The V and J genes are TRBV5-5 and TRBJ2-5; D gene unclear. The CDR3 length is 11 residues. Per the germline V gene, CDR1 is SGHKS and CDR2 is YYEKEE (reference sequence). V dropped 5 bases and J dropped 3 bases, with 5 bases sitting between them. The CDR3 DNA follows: TGTGCCAGCAGTACAAAAGAGACCCAGTACTTC. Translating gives CASSTKETQYF.

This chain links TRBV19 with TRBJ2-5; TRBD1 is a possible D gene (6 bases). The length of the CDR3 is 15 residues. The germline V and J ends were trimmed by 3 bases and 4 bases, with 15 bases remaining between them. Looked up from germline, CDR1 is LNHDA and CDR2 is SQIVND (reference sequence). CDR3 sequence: CASSIDTGSGETQYF. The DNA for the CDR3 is TGTGCCAGTAGTATCGACACAGGGAGTGGAGAGACCCAGTACTTC. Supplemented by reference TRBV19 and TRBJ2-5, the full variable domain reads DGGITQSPKYLFRKEGQNVTLSCEQNLNHDAMYWYRQDPGQGLRLIYYSQIVNDFQKGDIAEGYSVSREKKESFPLTVTSAQKNPTAFYLCASSIDTGSGETQYFGPGTRLLVL.

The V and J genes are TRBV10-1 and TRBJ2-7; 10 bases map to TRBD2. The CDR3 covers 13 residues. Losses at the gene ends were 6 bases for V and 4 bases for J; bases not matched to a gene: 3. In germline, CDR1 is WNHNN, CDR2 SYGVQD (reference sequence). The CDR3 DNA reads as TGCGCCAGCAGCCTACTAGCGGGATACGAGCAGTACTTC. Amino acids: CASSLLAGYEQYF.

CDR3 DNA sequence: TGTGCCACCAGCATCGGGGCGGGCACTGAAGCTTTCTTT. It encodes CATSIGAGTEAFF. The V call is TRBV15, the J call TRBJ1-1; D is possibly TRBD1 (5 bases). CDR1 LNHNV and CDR2 YYDKDF come from the germline V gene (reference sequence). This CDR3 is built from 13 residues. Trimming removed 4 bases from V and 4 bases from J, with 10 bases in between.

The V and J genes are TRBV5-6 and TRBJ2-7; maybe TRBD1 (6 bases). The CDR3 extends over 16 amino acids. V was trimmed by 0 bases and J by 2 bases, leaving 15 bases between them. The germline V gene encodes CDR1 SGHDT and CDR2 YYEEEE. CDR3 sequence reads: CASSLGRQGPTYEQYF. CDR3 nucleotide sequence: TGTGCCAGCAGCTTGGGGAGGCAGGGGCCTACCTACGAGCAGTACTTC. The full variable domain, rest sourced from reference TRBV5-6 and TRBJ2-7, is DAGVTQSPTHLIKTRGQQVTLRCSPKSGHDTVSWYQQALGQGPQFIFQYYEEEERQRGNFPDRFSGHQFPNYSSELNVNALLLGDSALYLCASSLGRQGPTYEQYFGPGTRLTVT.

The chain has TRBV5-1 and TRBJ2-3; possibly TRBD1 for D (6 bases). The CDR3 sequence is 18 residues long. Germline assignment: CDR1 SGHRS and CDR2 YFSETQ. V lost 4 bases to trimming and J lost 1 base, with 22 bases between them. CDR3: CASSVAGTLVRRTDTQYF. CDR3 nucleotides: TGCGCCAGCAGCGTCGCCGGGACACTCGTACGTCGCACAGATACGCAGTATTTT.

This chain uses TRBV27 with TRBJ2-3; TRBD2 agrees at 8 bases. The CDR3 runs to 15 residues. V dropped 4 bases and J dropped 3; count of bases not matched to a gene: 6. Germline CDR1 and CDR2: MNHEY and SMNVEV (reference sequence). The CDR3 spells CASSWSSGSTDTQYF. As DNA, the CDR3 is TGTGCCAGCAGTTGGTCCAGCGGGAGTACAGATACGCAGTATTTT.

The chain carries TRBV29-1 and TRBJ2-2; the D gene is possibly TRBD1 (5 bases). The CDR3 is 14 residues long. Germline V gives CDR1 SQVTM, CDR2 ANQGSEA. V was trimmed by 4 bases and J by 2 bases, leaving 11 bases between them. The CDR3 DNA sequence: TGCAGCGTTGGGACACAGATAAACACCGGGGAGCTGTTTTTT. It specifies CSVGTQINTGELFF.

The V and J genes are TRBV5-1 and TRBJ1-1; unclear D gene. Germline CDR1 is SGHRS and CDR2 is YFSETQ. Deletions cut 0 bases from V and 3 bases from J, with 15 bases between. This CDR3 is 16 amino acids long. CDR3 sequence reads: CASSLVPLRADTEAFF. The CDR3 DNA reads TGCGCCAGCAGCTTGGTTCCATTGCGGGCGGACACTGAAGCTTTCTTT.

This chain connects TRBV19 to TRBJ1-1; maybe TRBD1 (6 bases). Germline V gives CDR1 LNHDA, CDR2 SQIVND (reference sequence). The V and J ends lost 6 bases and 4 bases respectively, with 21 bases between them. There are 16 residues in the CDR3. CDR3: CASRAPAGVKGTEAFF. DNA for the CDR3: TGTGCCAGTAGGGCGCCGGCAGGGGTTAAGGGCACTGAAGCTTTCTTT.

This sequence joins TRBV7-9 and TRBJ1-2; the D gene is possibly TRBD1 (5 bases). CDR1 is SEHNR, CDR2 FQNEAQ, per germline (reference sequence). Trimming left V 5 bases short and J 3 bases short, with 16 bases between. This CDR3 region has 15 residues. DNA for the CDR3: TGTGCCAGCAGCCCAACCCCATCGGGGGACTATGGCTACACCTTC. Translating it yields CASSPTPSGDYGYTF.

The CDR3 reads CASSPGPAGADTQYF. The CDR3 bases are TGTGCCAGCAGCCCCGGACCCGCGGGTGCGGATACGCAGTATTTT. The V and J genes are TRBV7-2 and TRBJ2-3, with D perhaps TRBD2 (5 bases). V lost 5 bases and J lost 6, with 18 bases in between. Germline V gene lookup returns CDR1 SGHTA and CDR2 FQGNSA. This CDR3 is built from 15 residues.

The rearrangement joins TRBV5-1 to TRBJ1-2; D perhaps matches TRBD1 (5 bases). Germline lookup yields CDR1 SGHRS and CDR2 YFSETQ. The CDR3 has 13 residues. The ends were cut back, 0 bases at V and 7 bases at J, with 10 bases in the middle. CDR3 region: CASSLVGDIGYTF. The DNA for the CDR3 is TGCGCCAGCAGCTTGGTAGGGGATATTGGCTACACCTTC.

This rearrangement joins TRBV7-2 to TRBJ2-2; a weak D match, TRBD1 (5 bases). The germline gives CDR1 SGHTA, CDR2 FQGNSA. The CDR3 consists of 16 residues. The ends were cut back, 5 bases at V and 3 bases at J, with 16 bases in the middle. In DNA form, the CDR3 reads TGTGCCAGCAGCCCCCGACCAGGGAAAGACACCGGGGAGCTGTTTTTT. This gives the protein CASSPRPGKDTGELFF.

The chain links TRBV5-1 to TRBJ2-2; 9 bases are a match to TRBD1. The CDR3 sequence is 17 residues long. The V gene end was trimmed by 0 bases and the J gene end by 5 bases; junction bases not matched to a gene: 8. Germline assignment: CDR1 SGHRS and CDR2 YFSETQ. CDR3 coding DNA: TGCGCCAGCAGCTTGGCCATAACAGGGGGCGCGACCGGGGAGCTGTTTTTT. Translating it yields CASSLAITGGATGELFF.

CDR3 in amino acids: CASSSGPGGNEQFF. CDR3 sequence (DNA): TGCGCCAGCAGCTCGGGGCCGGGGGGCAATGAGCAGTTCTTC. The chain is built from TRBV5-1 and TRBJ2-1; 7 bases are a match to TRBD2. Trimming removed 3 bases from V and 6 bases from J; junction bases left unmatched: 6. CDR1 and CDR2 from the germline V gene are SGHRS and YFSETQ. This CDR3 is built from 14 residues.

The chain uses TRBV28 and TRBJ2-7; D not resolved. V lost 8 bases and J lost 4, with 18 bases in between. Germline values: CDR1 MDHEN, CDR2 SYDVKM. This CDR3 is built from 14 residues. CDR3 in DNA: TGTGCCAGCGTGTCTTCCATCGTGACGTACGAGCAGTACTTC. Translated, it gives CASVSSIVTYEQYF.

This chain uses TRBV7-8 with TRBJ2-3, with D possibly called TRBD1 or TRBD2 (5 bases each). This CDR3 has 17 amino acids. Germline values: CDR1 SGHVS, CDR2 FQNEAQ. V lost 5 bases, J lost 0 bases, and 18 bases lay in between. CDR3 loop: CASSPGQGGLSTDTQYF. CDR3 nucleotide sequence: TGTGCCAGCAGCCCGGGGCAGGGTGGACTTAGCACAGATACGCAGTATTTT.

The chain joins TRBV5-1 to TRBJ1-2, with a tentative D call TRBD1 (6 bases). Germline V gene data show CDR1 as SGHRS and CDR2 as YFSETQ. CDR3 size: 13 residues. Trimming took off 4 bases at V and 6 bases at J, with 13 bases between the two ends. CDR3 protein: CASSLQGFDGYTF. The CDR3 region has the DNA TGCGCCAGCAGCCTACAGGGTTTCGATGGCTACACCTTC. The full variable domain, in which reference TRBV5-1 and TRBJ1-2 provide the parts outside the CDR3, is KAGVTQTPRYLIKTRGQQVTLSCSPISGHRSVSWYQQTPGQGLQFLFEYFSETQRNKGNFPGRFSGRQFSNSRSEMNVSTLELGDSALYLCASSLQGFDGYTFGSGTRLTVV.

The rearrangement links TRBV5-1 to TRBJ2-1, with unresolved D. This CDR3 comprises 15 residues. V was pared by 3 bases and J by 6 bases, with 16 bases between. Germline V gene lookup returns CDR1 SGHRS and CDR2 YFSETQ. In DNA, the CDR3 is TGCGCCAGCAGCTGGGGTCTTAATTCTTTCAATGAGCAGTTCTTC. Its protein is CASSWGLNSFNEQFF.

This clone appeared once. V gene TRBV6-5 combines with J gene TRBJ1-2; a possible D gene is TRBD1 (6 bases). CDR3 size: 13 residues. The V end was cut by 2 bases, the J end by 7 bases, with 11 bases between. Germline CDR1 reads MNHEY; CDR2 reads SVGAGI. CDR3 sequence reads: CASSYPQGFGYTF. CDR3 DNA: TGTGCCAGCAGTTACCCACAGGGCTTTGGCTACACCTTC.

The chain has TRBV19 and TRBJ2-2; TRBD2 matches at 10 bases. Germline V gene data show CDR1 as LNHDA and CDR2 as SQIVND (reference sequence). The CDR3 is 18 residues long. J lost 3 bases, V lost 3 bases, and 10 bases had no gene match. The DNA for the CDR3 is TGTGCCAGTAGTATTTTGAGCGGGAGGGCCAGGGACACCGGGGAGCTGTTTTTT. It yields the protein CASSILSGRARDTGELFF.